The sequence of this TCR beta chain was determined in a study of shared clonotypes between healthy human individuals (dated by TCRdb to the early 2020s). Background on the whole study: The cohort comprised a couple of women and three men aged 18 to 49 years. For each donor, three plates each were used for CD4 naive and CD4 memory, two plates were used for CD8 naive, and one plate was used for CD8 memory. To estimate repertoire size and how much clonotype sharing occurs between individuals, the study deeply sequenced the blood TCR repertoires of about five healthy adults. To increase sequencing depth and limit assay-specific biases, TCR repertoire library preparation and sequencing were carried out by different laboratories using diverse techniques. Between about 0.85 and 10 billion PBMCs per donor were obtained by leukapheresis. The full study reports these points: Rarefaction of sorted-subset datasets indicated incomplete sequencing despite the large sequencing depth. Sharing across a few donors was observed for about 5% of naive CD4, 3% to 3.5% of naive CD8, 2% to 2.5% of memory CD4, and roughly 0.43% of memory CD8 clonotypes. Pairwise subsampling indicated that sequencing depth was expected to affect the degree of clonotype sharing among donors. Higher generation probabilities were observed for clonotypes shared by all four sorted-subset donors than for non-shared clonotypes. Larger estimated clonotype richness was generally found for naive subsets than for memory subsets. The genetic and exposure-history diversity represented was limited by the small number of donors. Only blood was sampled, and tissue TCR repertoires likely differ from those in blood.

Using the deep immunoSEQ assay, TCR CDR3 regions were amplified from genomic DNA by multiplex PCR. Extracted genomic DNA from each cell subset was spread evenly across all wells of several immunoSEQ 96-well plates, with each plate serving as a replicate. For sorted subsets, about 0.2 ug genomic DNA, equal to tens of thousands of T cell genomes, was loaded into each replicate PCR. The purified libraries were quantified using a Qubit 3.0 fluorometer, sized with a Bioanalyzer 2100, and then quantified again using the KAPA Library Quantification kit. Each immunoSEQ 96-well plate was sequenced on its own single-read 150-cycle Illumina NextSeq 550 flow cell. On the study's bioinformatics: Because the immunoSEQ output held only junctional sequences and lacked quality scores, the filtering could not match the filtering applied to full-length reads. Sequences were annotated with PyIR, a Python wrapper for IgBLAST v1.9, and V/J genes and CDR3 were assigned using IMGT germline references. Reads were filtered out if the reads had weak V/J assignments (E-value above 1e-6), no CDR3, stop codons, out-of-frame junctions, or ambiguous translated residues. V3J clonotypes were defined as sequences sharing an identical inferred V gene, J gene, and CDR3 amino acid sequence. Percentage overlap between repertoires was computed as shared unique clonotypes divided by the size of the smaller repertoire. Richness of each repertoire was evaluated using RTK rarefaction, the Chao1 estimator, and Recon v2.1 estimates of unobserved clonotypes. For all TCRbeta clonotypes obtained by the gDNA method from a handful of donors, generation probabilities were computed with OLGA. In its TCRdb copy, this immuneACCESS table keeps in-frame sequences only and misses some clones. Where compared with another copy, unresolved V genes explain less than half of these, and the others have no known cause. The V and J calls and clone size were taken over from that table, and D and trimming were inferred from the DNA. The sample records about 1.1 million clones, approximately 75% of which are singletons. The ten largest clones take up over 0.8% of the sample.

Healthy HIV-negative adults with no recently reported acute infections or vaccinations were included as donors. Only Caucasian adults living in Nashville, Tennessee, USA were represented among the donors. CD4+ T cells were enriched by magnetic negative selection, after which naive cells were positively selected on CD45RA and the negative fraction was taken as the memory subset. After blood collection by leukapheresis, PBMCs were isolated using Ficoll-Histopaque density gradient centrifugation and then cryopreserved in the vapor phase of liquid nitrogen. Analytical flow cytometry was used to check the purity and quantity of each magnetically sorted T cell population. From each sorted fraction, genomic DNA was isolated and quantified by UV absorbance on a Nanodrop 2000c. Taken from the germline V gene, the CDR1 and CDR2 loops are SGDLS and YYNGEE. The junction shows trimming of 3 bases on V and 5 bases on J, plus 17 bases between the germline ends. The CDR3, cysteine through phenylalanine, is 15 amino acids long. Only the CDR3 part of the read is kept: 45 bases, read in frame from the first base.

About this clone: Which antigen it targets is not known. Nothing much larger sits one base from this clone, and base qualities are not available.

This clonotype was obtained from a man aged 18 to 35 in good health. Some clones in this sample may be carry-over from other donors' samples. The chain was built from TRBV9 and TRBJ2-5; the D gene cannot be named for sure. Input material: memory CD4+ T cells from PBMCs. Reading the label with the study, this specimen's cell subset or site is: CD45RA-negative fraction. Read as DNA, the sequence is TGTGCCAGCAGCGATGGTAGCTCCCCGTGGGAGACCCAGTACTTC. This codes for CASSDGSSPWETQYF.